This T cell receptor beta chain originates from a study of shared clonotypes between healthy human individuals. Positive CCR7 selection of CD45RO-negative cells yielded the naive CD8 cells, and terminally differentiated effector memory CD45RA+ cells were excluded. CDR1 and CDR2 (germline): MNHEY, SMNVEV (reference sequence). The CDR3 sequence is 15 residues long. The germline V and J ends were trimmed by 5 bases and 2 bases, with 13 bases remaining between them. Deep was the level used in running the assay. Generated by immunoSEQ multiplex PCR, the TCRdb table keeps only in-frame clones and is missing some. Of about 800,000 clones listed, 90% to 98% are singletons.

The sequence came from a man aged 25 to 40 in good health. The sample taken for sequencing was naive CD8+ T cells sorted from blood. The J gene is TRBJ2-1, the V gene TRBV27; TRBD2 might be the D (6 bases). CDR3 sequence reads: CASSPRGSPYNEQFF. The DNA for the CDR3 is TGTGCCAGCAGTCCCCGGGGGAGCCCCTACAATGAGCAGTTCTTC.